The 18 T cell receptor beta chains listed next were all sequenced from one sample in a study of control samples from healthy donors and cancer patients. Here immunoSEQ multiplex PCR was the method, and the copy in TCRdb shows in-frame clones only, minus some. The sample carries about 12,000 clones, roughly 95% recorded once. The material sequenced was PBMCs. These TCRs come from a man between 65 and 80 years old with head and neck cancer.

The chain carries TRBV3-1 (or the pseudogene TRBV3-2) and TRBJ2-2, with TRBD2 as a possible D gene (5 bases). Per the germline V gene, CDR1 is LGHDT and CDR2 is YNNKEL (reference sequence). This CDR3 contains 15 residues. The germline V and J ends were trimmed by 4 bases and 3 bases, with 12 bases remaining between them. DNA of the CDR3: TGTGCCAGCAGCCTCTCCAGGACTTACACCGGGGAGCTGTTTTTT. It is translated as CASSLSRTYTGELFF.

This chain joins TRBV18 and TRBJ2-7, with D perhaps given as TRBD1 or TRBD2 (5 bases each). Trimming shortened V by 6 bases and J by 3 bases, and 15 bases separated the two germline ends. Looked up from germline, CDR1 is KGHSH and CDR2 is LQKENI. The CDR3 consists of 14 residues. The CDR3 loop reads CASSLGESVYEQYF. The CDR3 bases are TGTGCCAGCTCCTTGGGGGAATCGGTCTACGAGCAGTACTTC.

The V call is TRBV7-2, the J call TRBJ2-3; tentatively, D is TRBD2 (6 bases). The CDR3 consists of 17 residues. The germline gives CDR1 SGHTA, CDR2 FQGNSA. Between the trimmed V and J ends, which lost 2 bases and 4 bases, there was a span of 19 bases. The chain's CDR3 is CASSLKVGGLRPDTQYF. Here the CDR3 DNA reads TGTGCCAGCAGCTTAAAAGTGGGAGGACTGCGCCCAGATACGCAGTATTTT.

In this sample, this clone turned up once. The chain employs TRBV3-1 (or the pseudogene TRBV3-2) and TRBJ1-2; D is uncertain. V was pared by 7 bases and J by 4 bases, with 16 bases between. The CDR3 covers 14 residues. Per germline, CDR1 LGHDT and CDR2 YNNKEL (reference sequence). The CDR3 DNA follows: TGTGCCAGCACCCCCGTAGGGATAGGCTATGGCTACACCTTC. It translates to CASTPVGIGYGYTF.

V usage is TRBV5-1 and J usage is TRBJ2-2, with 8 bases aligning to TRBD2. V gave up 3 bases and J gave up 0 bases; unmatched junction bases: 4. Germline V gene data show CDR1 as SGHRS and CDR2 as YFSETQ. The CDR3 covers 16 residues. This CDR3 reads CASSWTSPTNTGELFF. CDR3 coding DNA: TGCGCCAGCAGCTGGACTAGCCCCACGAACACCGGGGAGCTGTTTTTT.

The chain is built from TRBV7-3 and TRBJ2-7; either TRBD1 or TRBD2 may supply D (5 bases each). Trimming took 2 bases from V and 3 from J, leaving 17 bases between them. The CDR3 consists of 16 residues. CDR1 and CDR2 from the germline V gene are SGHTA and FQGTGA. The CDR3 nucleotides read TGTGCCAGCAGCTTAGTCGGGACCCCAAGACACTACGAGCAGTACTTC. Translating it yields CASSLVGTPRHYEQYF.

This clone has a single count. The rearrangement links TRBV3-1 (or the pseudogene TRBV3-2) to TRBJ2-3; no definite D call. V was trimmed by 4 bases and J by 8 bases, leaving 13 bases between them. Germline-derived CDR1 and CDR2 are LGHDT and YNNKEL (reference sequence). CDR3 length: 13 amino acids. CDR3 nucleotides: TGTGCCAGCAGCCGACTGCTACATGGTACGCAGTATTTT. Amino acid sequence: CASSRLLHGTQYF.

The rearrangement links TRBV3-1 (or the pseudogene TRBV3-2) to TRBJ2-1; no reliable D call. Deletions cut 4 bases from V and 6 bases from J, with 10 bases between. This CDR3 spans 13 amino acids. Per germline, CDR1 LGHDT and CDR2 YNNKEL (reference sequence). As DNA, the CDR3 is TGTGCCAGCAGCCCAATCAACAGCAATGAGCAGTTCTTC. This gives the protein CASSPINSNEQFF.

The chain couples TRBV6-5 to TRBJ2-6, with a possible D match to TRBD1 (6 bases). The CDR3 totals 15 residues. Germline V gene lookup returns CDR1 MNHEY and CDR2 SVGAGI. V lost 10 bases, J lost 2 bases, and 15 bases lay in between. DNA of the CDR3: TGTGCCACCCATCTGGGGGCTGCTGGGGCCAACGTCCTGACTTTC. Translated, it gives CATHLGAAGANVLTF.

The sample holds one count of this clone. CDR3 in DNA: TGTGCCAGCAGCGCCTCCGACAGGGTTAATGAAAAACTGTTTTTT. This sequence encodes CASSASDRVNEKLFF. V gene TRBV9 combines with J gene TRBJ1-4; 7 nucleotides align to TRBD1. The CDR3 sequence is 15 residues long. Germline CDR1 and CDR2: SGDLS and YYNGEE. With V trimmed by 3 bases and J by 4 bases, 6 bases remained unmatched. The full variable domain, its missing parts supplied by reference TRBV9 and TRBJ1-4, is DSGVTQTPKHLITATGQRVTLRCSPRSGDLSVYWYQQSLDQGLQFLIQYYNGEERAKGNILERFSAQQFPDLHSELNLSSLELGDSALYFCASSASDRVNEKLFFGSGTQLSVL.

The rearrangement uses TRBV18 and TRBJ2-1; 7 bases fit TRBD2. The CDR3 runs 15 residues. CDR1 and CDR2 from the germline V gene are KGHSH and LQKENI. Trimming at V came to 1 base and at J to 4 bases, leaving 4 bases not matched to a gene. The CDR3 sequence: CASSPRLAEYNEQFF. The CDR3 DNA reads as TGTGCCAGCTCACCACGACTAGCAGAATACAATGAGCAGTTCTTC.

The chain employs TRBV2 and TRBJ1-6, with D possibly being TRBD1 (5 bases). Germline values: CDR1 SNHLY, CDR2 FYNNEI. Deletions cut 11 bases from V and 9 bases from J, with 23 bases between. This CDR3 spans 15 amino acids. CDR3 loop: CARPAGGGAGSPLHF. The CDR3 coding sequence is TGTGCCCGCCCCGCGGGGGGGGGAGCTGGTTCACCCCTCCACTTT.

The CDR3, as DNA: TGTGCCAGCAGGGGACTAGCGGGGGGGTGGCAAGAGACCCAGTACTTC. Encoded protein: CASRGLAGGWQETQYF. This chain links TRBV27 with TRBJ2-5, with 16 nucleotides matching TRBD2. Unmatched junction bases numbered 3, after V lost 6 bases and J lost 2 bases. CDR3 length: 16 amino acids. Germline V lookup: CDR1 MNHEY, CDR2 SMNVEV (reference sequence).

The chain couples TRBV5-1 to TRBJ1-6; D not certain. The ends were cut back, 1 base at V and 5 bases at J, with 10 bases in the middle. The CDR3 has 15 amino acids. Germline assignment: CDR1 SGHRS and CDR2 YFSETQ. The CDR3 loop is CASSLTVGDNSPLHF. The CDR3, as DNA: TGCGCCAGCAGCTTGACAGTCGGGGATAATTCACCCCTCCACTTT. Full variable domain (remainder filled in from reference TRBV5-1 and TRBJ1-6): KAGVTQTPRYLIKTRGQQVTLSCSPISGHRSVSWYQQTPGQGLQFLFEYFSETQRNKGNFPGRFSGRQFSNSRSEMNVSTLELGDSALYLCASSLTVGDNSPLHFGNGTRLTVT.

This chain connects TRBV12-5 to TRBJ1-4, with D possibly being TRBD1 (5 bases). Looked up from germline, CDR1 is LGHNT and CDR2 is FRNRAP. The CDR3 covers 14 residues. The V end lost 5 bases, the J end lost 8 bases, and 15 bases lay between the germline ends. CDR3 region: CASGRDSAREKLFF. CDR3 sequence (DNA): TGTGCTAGTGGTCGAGACAGCGCGAGAGAAAAACTGTTTTTT. Using reference TRBV12-5 and TRBJ1-4 for the parts outside the CDR3, the full variable domain is DARVTQTPRHKVTEMGQEVTMRCQPILGHNTVFWYRQTMMQGLELLAYFRNRAPLDDSGMPKDRFSAEMPDATLATLKIQPSEPRDSAVYFCASGRDSAREKLFFGSGTQLSVL.

The rearrangement links TRBV7-3 to TRBJ1-2; 7 bases are shared with TRBD1. This CDR3 is 15 amino acids long. The germline CDR1 and CDR2 sequences are SGHTA and FQGTGA. Losses at the gene ends were 1 base for V and 8 bases for J; bases not matched to a gene: 10. The CDR3 loop is CASSLRPTGESGYTF. The CDR3 nucleotides are TGTGCCAGCAGCTTAAGACCCACAGGGGAAAGCGGCTACACCTTC.

The chain employs TRBV10-3 and TRBJ1-4; D not certain. Trimming removed 0 bases at V and 8 bases at J, with 16 bases between. Germline V gene data show CDR1 as ENHRY and CDR2 as SYGVKD. The CDR3 extends over 16 amino acids. CDR3 coding DNA: TGTGCCATCAGTGAGTCAGGGCCCCCGCTGAGCGAAAAACTGTTTTTT. Translation gives CAISESGPPLSEKLFF.

The chain couples TRBV9 to TRBJ1-3; TRBD1 agrees at 8 bases. The CDR3 runs 17 residues. V gave up 0 bases and J gave up 1 base; unmatched junction bases: 6. Germline V lookup: CDR1 SGDLS, CDR2 YYNGEE. The CDR3: CASSVEAGGASGNTIYF. The DNA for the CDR3 is TGTGCCAGCAGCGTAGAAGCAGGGGGCGCTTCTGGAAACACCATATATTTT. Looking up the rest from reference TRBV9 and TRBJ1-3 gives the full variable domain: DSGVTQTPKHLITATGQRVTLRCSPRSGDLSVYWYQQSLDQGLQFLIQYYNGEERAKGNILERFSAQQFPDLHSELNLSSLELGDSALYFCASSVEAGGASGNTIYFGEGSWLTVV.